This T cell receptor (beta chain) appears in the sequencing data of a study of identical twins (dated by TCRdb to the mid-2010s). About the investigation overall: To test whether fetal clonotypes persist, the study used deep sequencing on TCR alpha and beta repertoires from monozygotic twins, unrelated adults of various ages, and cord blood. To rule out contamination, the twin experiments were replicated at different times with different library preparation protocols.

As to this clonotype: Its antigen specificity is not known. Within one base of it there is no much larger clone, and no base qualities were kept.

The CDR3 starts with the cysteine, ends with the phenylalanine, and has 13 residues. The CDR3 DNA has 39 bases and is translated from base 1. The V end loses 3 bases and the J end loses 1 base, and a stretch of 6 bases separates them. CDR1 and CDR2 are read off the germline V gene as SGHTA and FQGNSA. The library was made by 5' RACE. Sequencing was performed on an Illumina HiSeq 2000. A universal primer binding site was introduced by template switching, and a unique molecular identifier was present in the final cDNA, enabling accurate counting of TCR cDNA molecules. Specific primers in the conserved constant-segment region were used to synthesize first-strand cDNA for the TCR alpha and beta chains. To control for contamination, every cDNA library carried two barcodes: a SMART-Mk sample barcode plus Illumina barcodes. TruSeq adapter sequences and Illumina sample barcodes were added in two successive PCR steps. The TCR alpha and beta cDNA libraries were sequenced on the Illumina HiSeq platform using custom primers. As for the authors' bioinformatics: Unique molecular identifiers were extracted from raw reads with MiGEC, and CDR3 positions were determined with MiXCR. Recombination models were inferred per individual with the repgenHMM and IGoR tools using an EM algorithm. The analysis of shared clonotypes was done with the tcR package in R, with sharing normalized by the product of cloneset sizes. To study raw recombination free of thymic and clonal selection effects, out-of-frame nonproductive sequences were analyzed. TCRdb reprocessed the public reads (quality trimming at Q25 with fastp, clone calling with MiXCR) and kept in-frame beta chains. Rows are unified per CDR3 protein, each entry keeping the most common DNA and genes. Clone size and V and J calls follow TCRdb, not the original study. In all, the sample holds around 500,000 distinct CDR3 sequences, and 14% of those were seen once. Around 0.52% of the sample goes to the ten largest clones.

The paper as a whole reports these results and caveats: Zero-insertion analyses could be partly confounded by invariant T cells such as MAIT and iNKT, although diverse VJ usage argued against such confounding for most clonotypes. Abundant cord blood beta clonotypes had fewer insertions, young adult naive repertoires showed a similar but weaker trend, and memory repertoires showed no such trend. In beta out-of-frame sequences, excess twin sharing was weaker, because having fewer shared sequences lowered the signal-to-noise ratio. Because the same donors could not be followed over many years, conclusions were based on cross-sectional statistical analysis. Recombination models systematically underestimated out-of-frame TCR alpha sharing in monozygotic twins but agreed with sharing between unrelated individuals. Compared with coincidental sharing between unrelated individuals, out-of-frame TCR alpha sequences shared between twins showed an excess of sequences with low generation probability.

Every donor was a healthy Caucasian. The twin cohort consisted of three pairs of female monozygotic twins, all aged roughly 18 to 29 years. Positive isolation kits from Invitrogen were used to isolate the CD4+ and CD8+ T cell populations. The sample was also reused in another study, on yellow fever vaccine responses in identical twins. The second publication reports: The authors reported that the T cell response to vaccination in identical twins appeared partly convergent and partly personalized. The study precisely tracked vaccine-responding T cell clones in identical twins.

The chain joins TRBV7-2 to TRBJ2-5; the D gene is unclear. The sequencing input was CD4+ T cells sorted from blood. The TCR comes from a young woman in good health. The DNA sequence is as follows: TGTGCCAGCAGCTTCTATCCCCAAGAGACCCAGTACTTC. Translated, it reads CASSFYPQETQYF.